One sample yielded the 13 T cell receptor beta chains listed below, sequenced in a study of vaccination and CD4 T cells after COVID-19. Time point noted: late sampling 161 to 241 days after vaccination in a few convalescent patients. TCRdb re-analysed the PCR reads in MiXCR, keeping a single row per CDR3 protein. The sample carries about 33,000 distinct CDR3 sequences, approximately 40% recorded once. The sequencing here drew on CD4+ T cells from blood, taken about 7 months after SARS-CoV-2 vaccination. The origin of the receptors is a human donor who had recovered from COVID-19.

This chain connects TRBV28 to TRBJ2-3; 14 bases fit TRBD2. This CDR3 comprises 17 residues. Trimming at V came to 7 bases and at J to 4 bases, leaving 10 bases not matched to a gene. Germline V gene sequence: CDR1 MDHEN, CDR2 SYDVKM. The CDR3 coding sequence is TGTGCCAGCAAACTCCCGGGACTAGCGGGAGCGGCAGATACGCAGTATTTT. This sequence encodes CASKLPGLAGAADTQYF.

V gene TRBV10-3 combines with J gene TRBJ2-5; D might be TRBD2 (5 bases). The CDR3 is 14 amino acids. The V gene lost 3 bases and the J gene lost 3 bases, with 11 bases spanning the gap. CDR1 and CDR2 (germline): ENHRY, SYGVKD. The CDR3 DNA reads TGTGCCATCAGTGATAAACTAGGAAAAGAGACCCAGTACTTC. This sequence encodes CAISDKLGKETQYF.

The V and J genes are TRBV20-1 and TRBJ2-5; the D gene is possibly TRBD2 (7 bases). V lost 3 bases and J lost 1, with 21 bases in between. CDR3 size: 17 residues. Germline V CDR1 and CDR2: DFQATT, SNEGSKA (reference sequence). This CDR3 reads CSASPGGGGGSQETQYF. DNA for the CDR3: TGCAGTGCTAGTCCTGGGGGTGGGGGCGGGAGCCAAGAGACCCAGTACTTC.

A few counts support this clonotype. The chain has TRBV19 and TRBJ1-5; tentatively, D is TRBD1 (5 bases). This CDR3 is 15 amino acids long. Germline V gene data show CDR1 as LNHDA and CDR2 as SQIVND (reference sequence). Trimming shortened V by 4 bases and J by 0 bases, and 10 bases separated the two germline ends. The CDR3 loop reads CASSTGKYSNQPQHF. DNA for the CDR3: TGTGCCAGTAGTACAGGGAAGTATAGCAATCAGCCCCAGCATTTT.

The rearrangement links TRBV18 to TRBJ2-3; TRBD1 matches at 7 bases. Germline V gives CDR1 KGHSH, CDR2 LQKENI. This CDR3 is 15 amino acids long. With 3 bases clipped from V and 1 base from J, the junction kept 4 bases outside the gene matches. The CDR3 protein is CASSPQTGRTDTQYF. CDR3 DNA sequence: TGTGCCAGCTCACCTCAGACAGGGCGCACAGATACGCAGTATTTT.

DNA for the CDR3: TGCAGTGCTAGGCCCCCTCAGGGACGTCAGCCCCAGCATTTT. The encoded protein is CSARPPQGRQPQHF. This sequence joins TRBV20-1 and TRBJ1-5, with TRBD1 as a possible D gene (5 bases). The CDR3 runs to 14 residues. Germline loops: CDR1 DFQATT, CDR2 SNEGSKA (reference sequence). Trimming removed 3 bases at V and 6 bases at J, with 15 bases between.

This clonotype was seen a few times. The chain couples TRBV19 to TRBJ2-7; D is possibly TRBD1 (5 bases). The germline V and J ends were trimmed by 4 bases and 4 bases, with 20 bases remaining between them. CDR3 length: 16 amino acids. The V gene's germline CDR1 is LNHDA and CDR2 SQIVND (reference sequence). The CDR3, as DNA: TGTGCCAGTAGTAGGGGCGGAGTTACAGACTTTTACGAGCAGTACTTC. Encoded protein: CASSRGGVTDFYEQYF.

The chain couples TRBV20-1 to TRBJ2-3; D perhaps matches TRBD2 (5 bases). CDR1 DFQATT and CDR2 SNEGSKA come from the germline V gene (reference sequence). The CDR3 spans 15 residues. V lost 0 bases to trimming and J lost 0 bases, with 10 bases between them. In DNA, the CDR3 is TGCAGTGCTAGAGATCTGATAGCGAGCACAGATACGCAGTATTTT. Translation gives CSARDLIASTDTQYF.

In this sample, this clonotype turned up a few times. This sequence joins TRBV20-1 and TRBJ2-2; a possible D gene is TRBD2 (6 bases). The CDR3 covers 14 residues. The germline V gene has CDR1 DFQATT and CDR2 SNEGSKA (reference sequence). V was pared by 6 bases and J by 2 bases, with 13 bases between. For the CDR3, the DNA is TGCAGTGCCAAACGTGGGACTAACACCGGGGAGCTGTTTTTT. This codes for CSAKRGTNTGELFF.

The rearrangement links TRBV20-1 to TRBJ2-5; 8 nucleotides agree with TRBD2. Per the germline V gene, CDR1 is DFQATT and CDR2 is SNEGSKA (reference sequence). J lost 9 bases, V lost 0 bases, and 12 bases had no gene match. The CDR3 is made up of 15 amino acids. CDR3 protein: CSARDPAGRGEAQYF. DNA for the CDR3: TGCAGTGCTAGAGATCCGGCAGGGCGGGGGGAGGCCCAGTACTTC.

The V gene is TRBV21-1, the J gene TRBJ2-3. TRBV21-1 is noted as a pseudogene. This CDR3 spans 15 amino acids. The CDR3 DNA sequence: TGTGCCAGCAGCCCCTTCGAAGATTGCACAGATACGCAGTATTTT. Encoded protein: CASSPFEDCTDTQYF.

V gene TRBV27 combines with J gene TRBJ2-7; D gene ambiguous. CDR3 length: 13 residues. V was shortened by 3 bases and J by 4 bases, with 10 bases between the two germline ends. Germline lookup yields CDR1 MNHEY and CDR2 SMNVEV (reference sequence). The CDR3 loop reads CASSFFPVYEQYF. For the CDR3, the DNA is TGTGCCAGCAGTTTTTTTCCCGTATACGAGCAGTACTTC.

The chain uses TRBV29-1 and TRBJ2-1; D uncertain. V dropped 0 bases and J dropped 7 bases, with 13 bases sitting between them. In germline, CDR1 is SQVTM, CDR2 ANQGSEA. The CDR3 loop spans 14 amino acids. CDR3 nucleotides: TGCAGCGTTGAAGAGGCGATGGCTGGGAATGAGCAGTTCTTC. It translates to CSVEEAMAGNEQFF.